This TCR beta chain was recorded in a study of cytomegalovirus exposure and HLA in healthy donors. Trimming left V 5 bases short and J 3 bases short, with 10 bases between. In germline, CDR1 is PRHDT, CDR2 FYEKMQ (reference sequence). The CDR3 length is 13 residues. 60 Vbeta and 13 Jbeta primers were used in PCR. The repertoire was sequenced with immunoSEQ multiplex PCR; TCRdb's copy has only in-frame clones and lacks some. Of 150,000 to 200,000 clones in the sample, approximately 65% are singletons; the top ten hold about 3.2%. The origin of this receptor is a man aged 40-49 years in good health and CMV-seronegative. This sequence joins TRBV13 and TRBJ1-1, with D perhaps matching TRBD1 (5 bases). Input material: PBMCs. For the CDR3, the DNA is TGTGCCAGCAGCCGGGGACTCCACACTGAAGCTTTCTTT. Protein sequence: CASSRGLHTEAFF. Filled out from reference TRBV13 and TRBJ1-1, the complete variable domain reads AAGVIQSPRHLIKEKRETATLKCYPIPRHDTVYWYQQGPGQDPQFLISFYEKMQSDKGSIPDRFSAQQFSDYHSELNMSSLELGDSALYFCASSRGLHTEAFFGQGTRLTVV.